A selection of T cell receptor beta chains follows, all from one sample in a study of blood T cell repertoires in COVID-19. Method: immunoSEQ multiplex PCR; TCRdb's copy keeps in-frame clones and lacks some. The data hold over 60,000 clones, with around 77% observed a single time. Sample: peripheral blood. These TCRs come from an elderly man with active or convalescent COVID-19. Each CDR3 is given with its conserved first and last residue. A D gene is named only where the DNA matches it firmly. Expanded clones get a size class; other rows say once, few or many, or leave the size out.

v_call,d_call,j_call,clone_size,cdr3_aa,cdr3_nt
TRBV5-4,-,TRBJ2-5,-,CASSLSSVKTQYF,TGTGCCAGCAGCTTGAGTAGCGTAAAGACCCAGTACTTC
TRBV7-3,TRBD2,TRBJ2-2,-,CASSSLAGGPGGELFF,TGTGCCAGCAGCTCCCTAGCGGGAGGGCCTGGCGGGGAGCTGTTTTTT
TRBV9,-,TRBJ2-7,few,CASSVDGYEQYF,TGTGCCAGCAGCGTCGACGGGTACGAGCAGTACTTC
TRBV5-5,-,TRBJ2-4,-,CASRGETGIGSKNIQYF,TGTGCCAGCAGGGGAGAAACAGGGATCGGGTCCAAAAACATTCAGTACTTC
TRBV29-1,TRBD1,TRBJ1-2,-,CSVDGTGPSYGYTF,TGCAGCGTTGATGGGACAGGGCCCTCATATGGCTACACCTTC
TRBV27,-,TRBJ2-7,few,CASSFDRHTYEQYF,TGTGCCAGCAGTTTCGACAGGCACACCTACGAGCAGTACTTC
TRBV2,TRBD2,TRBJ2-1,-,CASSQQTSHEQFF,TGTGCCAGCAGTCAACAGACTAGCCATGAGCAGTTCTTC
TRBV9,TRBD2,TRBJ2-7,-,CASSARQGARTSGRDPYERQYF,TGTGCCAGCAGCGCAAGACAGGGGGCGAGGACTAGCGGGAGAGACCCCTACGAGCGACAGTACTTC
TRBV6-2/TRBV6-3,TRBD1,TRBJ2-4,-,CASSFDLDRGFKNIQYF,TGTGCCAGCAGTTTCGACTTAGACAGGGGATTCAAAAACATTCAGTACTTC
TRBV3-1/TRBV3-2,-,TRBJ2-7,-,CASSKNPRGTYEQYF,TGTGCCAGCAGCAAGAACCCCAGGGGCACGTACGAGCAGTACTTC
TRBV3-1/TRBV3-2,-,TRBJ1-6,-,CASTQTGSGNSPLHF,TGTGCCAGCACCCAAACCGGAAGCGGGAATTCACCCCTCCACTTT
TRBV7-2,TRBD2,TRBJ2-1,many,CASSFRTSSYNEQFF,TGTGCCAGCAGCTTCCGGACTAGCTCCTACAATGAGCAGTTCTTC
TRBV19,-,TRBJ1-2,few,CASSYTDYGYTF,TGTGCCAGTAGTTATACAGACTATGGCTACACCTTC
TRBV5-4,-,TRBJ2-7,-,CASGWDGSSYEQYF,TGTGCCAGCGGCTGGGACGGGAGCTCCTACGAGCAGTACTTC
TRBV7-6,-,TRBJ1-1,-,CASSSGVFTEAFF,TGTGCCAGCAGTTCAGGGGTGTTCACTGAAGCTTTCTTT
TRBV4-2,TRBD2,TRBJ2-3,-,CASSQDHAGGPTDTQYF,TGTGCCAGCAGCCAAGATCATGCGGGAGGGCCCACAGATACGCAGTATTTT
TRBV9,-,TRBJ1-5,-,CASSAAGESGQPQHF,TGTGCCAGCAGCGCAGCAGGGGAAAGTGGACAGCCCCAGCATTTT
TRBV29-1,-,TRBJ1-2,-,CSVVGGRDYGYTF,TGCAGCGTTGTAGGGGGTCGCGACTATGGCTACACCTTC
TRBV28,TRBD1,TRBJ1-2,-,CASGQGTIYGYTF,TGTGCCAGCGGACAGGGGACGATCTATGGCTACACCTTC
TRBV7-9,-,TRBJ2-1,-,CASSLGLGRNYNEQFF,TGTGCCAGCAGCTTAGGCTTGGGCAGGAATTACAATGAGCAGTTCTTC
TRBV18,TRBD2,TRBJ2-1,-,CASSPLAGGYNEQFF,TGTGCCAGCTCACCACTGGCGGGAGGCTACAATGAGCAGTTCTTC
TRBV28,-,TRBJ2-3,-,CASRGADRSLDTQYF,TGTGCCAGCAGGGGGGCCGACAGGTCCTTAGATACGCAGTATTTT
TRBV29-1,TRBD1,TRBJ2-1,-,CSVGQGDNEQFF,TGCAGCGTTGGTCAGGGGGACAATGAGCAGTTCTTC
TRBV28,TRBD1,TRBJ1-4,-,CASSFRTGRNEKLFF,TGTGCCAGCAGTTTCCGGACAGGGAGGAATGAAAAACTGTTTTTT
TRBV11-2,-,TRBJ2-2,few,CASIPTRGDGELFF,TGTGCCAGCATCCCAACCCGGGGAGACGGGGAGCTGTTTTTT
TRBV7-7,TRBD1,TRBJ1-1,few,CASSPPGQGSVAFF,TGTGCCAGCAGCCCCCCGGGACAGGGGAGTGTAGCTTTCTTT
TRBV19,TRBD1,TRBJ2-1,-,CASRGQGALSSYNEQFF,TGTGCCAGTAGGGGACAGGGGGCGTTGAGCTCCTACAATGAGCAGTTCTTC
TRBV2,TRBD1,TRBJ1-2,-,CASSNPGQGRYGYTF,TGTGCCAGCAGTAACCCGGGACAGGGGCGGTATGGCTACACCTTC
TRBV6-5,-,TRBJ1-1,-,CASSFSGTEAFF,TGTGCCAGCAGTTTCAGCGGGACGGAAGCTTTCTTT
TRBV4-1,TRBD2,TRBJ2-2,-,CASSPRLRLAGGPGAGELFF,TGCGCCAGCAGCCCGCGCCTCCGACTAGCGGGGGGGCCGGGGGCCGGGGAGCTGTTTTTT
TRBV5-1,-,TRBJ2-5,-,CASSTGDPGAPQYF,TGCGCCAGCAGCACCGGGGACCCAGGGGCTCCCCAGTACTTC
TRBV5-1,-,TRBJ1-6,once,CASSITGYNSPLHF,TGCGCCAGCAGCATTACAGGGTACAATTCACCCCTCCACTTT
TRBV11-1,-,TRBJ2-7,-,CASSAQDSYEQYF,TGTGCCAGCAGCGCCCAGGATTCCTACGAGCAGTACTTC
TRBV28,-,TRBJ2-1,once,CASSSTSTIRHNEQFF,TGTGCCAGCAGTTCCACTTCGACTATTAGGCACAATGAGCAGTTCTTC
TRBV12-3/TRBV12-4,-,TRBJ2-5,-,CASRFGGEETQYF,TGTGCCAGCAGATTCGGCGGGGAAGAGACCCAGTACTTC
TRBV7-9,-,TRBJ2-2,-,CASRRTQGRTGELFF,TGTGCCAGCAGACGTACGCAGGGGCGCACCGGGGAGCTGTTTTTT
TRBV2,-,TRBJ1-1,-,CASWGRDTEAFF,TGTGCCAGCTGGGGCAGGGACACTGAAGCTTTCTTT
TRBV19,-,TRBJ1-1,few,CASSSSRGTEAFF,TGTGCCAGTAGTAGCTCCAGGGGTACTGAAGCTTTCTTT
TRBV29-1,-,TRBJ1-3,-,CSVGPDGGDTIYF,TGCAGCGTTGGACCCGACGGGGGGGACACCATATATTTT
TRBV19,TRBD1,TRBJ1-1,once,CASSTQENRGLNTEAFF,TGTGCCAGTAGTACTCAAGAAAACAGGGGGCTAAACACTGAAGCTTTCTTT
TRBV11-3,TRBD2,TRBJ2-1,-,CASSPEGGGQFF,TGTGCCAGCAGCCCCGAGGGCGGGGGGCAGTTCTTC
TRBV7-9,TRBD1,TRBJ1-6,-,CASSLGDRVNSPLHF,TGTGCCAGCAGCTTAGGGGACAGGGTTAATTCACCCCTCCACTTT
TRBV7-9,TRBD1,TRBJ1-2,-,CASSPPGQGSYGYAF,TGTGCCAGCAGCCCCCCGGGACAGGGCAGCTATGGCTACGCCTTC
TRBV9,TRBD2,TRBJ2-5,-,CASSDLAGSGETQYF,TGTGCCAGCAGCGATTTAGCGGGGAGCGGGGAGACCCAGTACTTC
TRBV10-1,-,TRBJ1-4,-,CASSECLPLSGRSTPNEKLFF,TGCGCCAGCAGTGAGTGCCTTCCCCTGTCAGGGCGAAGCACACCAAATGAAAAACTGTTTTTT
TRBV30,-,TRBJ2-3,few,CAWSSQITDTQYF,TGTGCCTGGAGTTCCCAGATCACAGATACGCAGTATTTT
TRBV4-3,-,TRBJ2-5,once,CASSQGQRGQETQYF,TGCGCCAGCAGCCAAGGCCAGAGGGGGCAAGAGACCCAGTACTTC
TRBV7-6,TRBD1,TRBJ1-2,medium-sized,CASSLGIPGTDNYGYTF,TGTGCCAGCAGCTTAGGGATTCCCGGGACAGATAACTATGGCTACACCTTC
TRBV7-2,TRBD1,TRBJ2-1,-,CASSLTGVYNEQFF,TGTGCCAGCAGCTTAACAGGGGTGTACAATGAGCAGTTCTTC
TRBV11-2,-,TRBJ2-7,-,CASSPYRSGNYEQYF,TGTGCCAGCAGTCCTTACCGTTCAGGGAATTACGAGCAGTACTTC
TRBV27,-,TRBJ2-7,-,CASSSPRTEQYF,TGTGCCAGCAGTTCCCCCCGGACAGAGCAGTACTTC
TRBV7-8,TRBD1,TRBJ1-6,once,CASSLDRGASPLHF,TGTGCCAGCAGCTTAGACAGGGGTGCTTCACCCCTCCACTTT
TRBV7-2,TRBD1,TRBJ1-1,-,CASSPQGGQLGPEAFF,TGTGCCAGCAGCCCCCAGGGGGGCCAACTGGGGCCTGAAGCTTTCTTT
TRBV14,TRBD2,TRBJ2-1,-,CASSQFTSSGSYNEQFF,TGTGCCAGCAGCCAATTCACGTCTAGCGGGTCCTACAATGAGCAGTTCTTC
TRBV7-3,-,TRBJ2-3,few,CASGFAAGSTDTQYF,TGTGCCAGCGGTTTCGCCGCGGGGAGCACAGATACGCAGTATTTT
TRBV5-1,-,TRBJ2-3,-,CASSSLRGDTQYF,TGCGCCAGCAGCTCGCTAAGGGGAGATACGCAGTATTTT
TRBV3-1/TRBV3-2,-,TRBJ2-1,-,CASSSSNEQFF,TGTGCCAGCAGCTCTTCCAATGAGCAGTTCTTC
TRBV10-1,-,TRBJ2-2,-,CAIPERVSANTGELFF,TGCGCCATTCCCGAGAGGGTTAGCGCGAACACCGGGGAGCTGTTTTTT
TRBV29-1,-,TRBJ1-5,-,CSVHDSSNQPQHF,TGCAGCGTCCATGACAGTAGCAATCAGCCCCAGCATTTT